These 31 T cell receptor beta chains share one sample of origin, sequenced in a study of blood T cell repertoires in COVID-19. Profiling relied on immunoSEQ multiplex PCR, and the TCRdb table lists in-frame clones only, not all of them. The table lists 200,000 to 250,000 clones, about 82% of them singletons. Material: peripheral blood. The receptor source for this set is a woman older than 75 with acute or convalescent COVID-19.

V usage is TRBV7-3 and J usage is TRBJ1-2; TRBD1 matches 10 bases. This CDR3 has 14 amino acids. J lost 7 bases, V lost 5 bases, and 7 bases had no gene match. Per germline, CDR1 SGHTA and CDR2 FQGTGA. CDR3 nucleotide sequence: TGTGCCAGCAGCCCTCTGACAGGGGGCGGTGGCTACACCTTC. Its translation: CASSPLTGGGGYTF.

The rearrangement joins TRBV29-1 to TRBJ1-1; 12 bases line up with TRBD1. There are 16 residues in the CDR3. The trim removed 2 bases at V and 5 bases at J, leaving 9 bases unmatched. CDR1 SQVTM and CDR2 ANQGSEA come from the germline V gene. DNA for the CDR3: TGCAGCGTTGAACTCGGGACAGGGGGCCTAGTAACTGAAGCTTTCTTT. Residues: CSVELGTGGLVTEAFF.

This sequence joins TRBV12-5 and TRBJ2-2, with a possible D match to TRBD2 (7 bases). The germline V gene encodes CDR1 LGHNT and CDR2 FRNRAP. Trimming left V 7 bases short and J 4 bases short, with 13 bases between. CDR3 size: 14 residues. The CDR3 here is CASAGGLITGELFF. CDR3 DNA: TGTGCTAGTGCGGGGGGCCTTATCACCGGGGAGCTGTTTTTT.

The V and J genes are TRBV2 and TRBJ1-4; D remains unclear. The CDR3 extends over 14 amino acids. V lost 6 bases and J lost 8, with 16 bases in between. Germline CDR1 is SNHLY and CDR2 is FYNNEI. The CDR3 DNA is TGTGCCAGCAGGGCCAGCGGATTAAGAGAAAAACTGTTTTTT. This gives the protein CASRASGLREKLFF. Variable domain in full (rest from reference TRBV2 and TRBJ1-4): EPEVTQTPSHQVTQMGQEVILRCVPISNHLYFYWYRQILGQKVEFLVSFYNNEISEKSEIFDDQFSVERPDGSNFTLKIRSTKLEDSAMYFCASRASGLREKLFFGSGTQLSVL.

The CDR3 nucleotides are TGTGCCAGCTTCCCGAGGTACACCTTC. Its protein is CASFPRYTF. The rearrangement links TRBV5-8 to TRBJ1-2, with D uncertain. Trimming removed 7 bases from V and 11 bases from J, with 9 bases in between. Germline V gives CDR1 SGHTS, CDR2 YDEGEE. This CDR3 comprises 9 residues. Full variable domain (rest looked up from reference TRBV5-8 and TRBJ1-2): EAGVTQSPTHLIKTRGQQATLRCSPISGHTSVYWYQQALGLGLQFLLWYDEGEERNRGNFPPRFSGRQFPNYSSELNVNALELEDSALYLCASFPRYTFGSGTRLTVV.

This chain connects TRBV6-5 to TRBJ1-5, with unresolved D. The CDR3 consists of 14 residues. Deletions cut 10 bases from V and 3 bases from J, with 16 bases between. The germline V gene has CDR1 MNHEY and CDR2 SVGAGI. In DNA form, the CDR3 reads TGTGCCACCTCACTCAGCGGGGACAATCAGCCCCAGCATTTT. This translates into CATSLSGDNQPQHF.

V gene TRBV5-1 combines with J gene TRBJ2-1; perhaps TRBD2 as D (5 bases). V lost 7 bases, J lost 2 bases, and 16 bases lay in between. This CDR3 is 15 amino acids long. Germline lookup yields CDR1 SGHRS and CDR2 YFSETQ. CDR3 in amino acids: CASWANGETYNEQFF. The CDR3, as DNA: TGCGCCAGCTGGGCGAACGGGGAAACCTACAATGAGCAGTTCTTC.

This clone was found a few times. The chain employs TRBV5-6 and TRBJ1-3; D is unclear. V was clipped by 4 bases and J by 0 bases, with 14 bases between them. The germline V gene encodes CDR1 SGHDT and CDR2 YYEEEE. There are 16 residues in the CDR3. As DNA, the CDR3 is TGTGCCAGCAGCCCCCCGACGGGATTCTCTGGAAACACCATATATTTT. Protein product: CASSPPTGFSGNTIYF.

The V call is TRBV2, the J call TRBJ1-2; possibly TRBD1 for D (6 bases). The CDR3 sequence is 14 residues long. Trimming removed 7 bases from V and 8 bases from J, with 20 bases in between. Germline-derived CDR1 and CDR2 are SNHLY and FYNNEI. Written as DNA, the CDR3 is TGTGCCAGCATCCGGGACACCACTTTGGGAGGCTACACCTTC. The encoded protein is CASIRDTTLGGYTF.

The chain joins TRBV5-1 to TRBJ1-3; D gene ambiguous. Trimming took off 6 bases at V and 8 bases at J, with 18 bases between the two ends. This CDR3 region has 14 residues. Germline CDR1 SGHRS, CDR2 YFSETQ. The CDR3 region has the DNA TGCGCCAGCACCGCCGACGATCCAGCGGACACCATATATTTT. It yields the protein CASTADDPADTIYF.

This chain connects TRBV7-2 to TRBJ1-1; 8 bases are a match to TRBD1. V was clipped by 5 bases and J by 11 bases; unmatched bases: 10. Germline CDR1 reads SGHTA; CDR2 reads FQGNSA. This CDR3 spans 13 amino acids. CDR3 loop: CASSEQGVEGAFF. The CDR3 DNA is TGTGCCAGCAGCGAACAGGGGGTGGAGGGTGCTTTCTTT. Combining the CDR3 with reference TRBV7-2 and TRBJ1-1 gives the whole variable domain GAGVSQSPSNKVTEKGKDVELRCDPISGHTALYWYRQSLGQGLEFLIYFQGNSAPDKSGLPSDRFSAERTGGSVSTLTIQRTQQEDSAVYLCASSEQGVEGAFFGQGTRLTVV.

This clone was seen only once. V and J are TRBV5-1 and TRBJ2-5; 8 nucleotides line up with TRBD2. The trim removed 2 bases at V and 1 base at J, leaving 4 bases unmatched. CDR1 SGHRS and CDR2 YFSETQ come from the germline V gene. The length of the CDR3 is 15 residues. This CDR3 is CASSFVAGSQETQYF. DNA for the CDR3: TGCGCCAGCAGCTTTGTAGCGGGAAGCCAAGAGACCCAGTACTTC.

Written as DNA, the CDR3 is TGTGCCAGTACAAGGGAGTCCTATAATTCACCCCTCCACTTT. This sequence encodes CASTRESYNSPLHF. V usage is TRBV19 and J usage is TRBJ1-6; D call uncertain. Germline V gene data show CDR1 as LNHDA and CDR2 as SQIVND (reference sequence). Between the trimmed V and J ends, which lost 7 bases and 1 base, there was a span of 8 bases. CDR3 length: 14 amino acids. The whole variable domain, filled in from reference TRBV19 and TRBJ1-6, reads DGGITQSPKYLFRKEGQNVTLSCEQNLNHDAMYWYRQDPGQGLRLIYYSQIVNDFQKGDIAEGYSVSREKKESFPLTVTSAQKNPTAFYLCASTRESYNSPLHFGNGTRLTVT.

This clone was seen once. The V gene is TRBV5-1, the J gene TRBJ1-2; D possibly corresponds to TRBD1 (6 bases). The germline V gene encodes CDR1 SGHRS and CDR2 YFSETQ. Trimming left V 4 bases short and J 5 bases short, with 9 bases between. The CDR3 consists of 12 residues. CDR3 sequence reads: CASSPGQYGYTF. The CDR3 nucleotides read TGCGCCAGCAGCCCAGGACAGTATGGCTACACCTTC.

A remark on this clone: Other nucleotide sequences from this sample produce the same CDR3. The V gene is TRBV12-3 or TRBV12-4, the J gene TRBJ1-1; D unclear. V lost 0 bases and J lost 0, with 2 bases in between. CDR3 size: 13 residues. The CDR3 is CASSLAMNTEAFF. The CDR3 region has the DNA TGTGCCAGCAGTTTAGCCATGAACACTGAAGCTTTCTTT.

The gene calls are TRBV7-2 and TRBJ2-5, with D tentatively TRBD2 (6 bases). CDR1 and CDR2 (germline): SGHTA, FQGNSA. Trimming took 1 base from V and 4 from J, leaving 13 bases between them. The CDR3 runs to 15 residues. The chain's CDR3 is CASSLVWGGVETQYF. For the CDR3, the DNA is TGTGCCAGCAGCTTAGTCTGGGGAGGAGTAGAGACCCAGTACTTC.

This clone came up a few times. The gene calls are TRBV25-1 and TRBJ1-1; TRBD1 might be the D (5 bases). The CDR3 covers 15 residues. Trimming took off 3 bases at V and 4 bases at J, with 15 bases between the two ends. CDR1 is MGHDK and CDR2 is SYGVNS in the germline V gene. The CDR3 is CASSENGGRATEAFF. The CDR3 bases are TGTGCCAGCAGTGAGAATGGGGGGAGGGCCACTGAAGCTTTCTTT. Using reference TRBV25-1 and TRBJ1-1 for the parts outside the CDR3, the full variable domain is EADIYQTPRYLVIGTGKKITLECSQTMGHDKMYWYQQDPGMELHLIHYSYGVNSTEKGDLSSESTVSRIRTEHFPLTLESARPSHTSQYLCASSENGGRATEAFFGQGTRLTVV.

V gene TRBV5-5 combines with J gene TRBJ1-1; TRBD1 matches 7 bases. V gave up 2 bases and J gave up 0 bases; unmatched junction bases: 1. The germline gives CDR1 SGHKS, CDR2 YYEKEE (reference sequence). The CDR3 consists of 14 residues. The CDR3, as DNA: TGTGCCAGCAGCTTAGACAGGGTGAACACTGAAGCTTTCTTT. Protein sequence: CASSLDRVNTEAFF.

This clone was seen more than once but under ten times. This chain joins TRBV11-2 and TRBJ2-1, with 7 bases lining up with TRBD1. V dropped 3 bases and J dropped 4; count of bases not matched to a gene: 6. The CDR3 extends over 15 amino acids. The germline gives CDR1 SGHAT, CDR2 FQNNGV. The CDR3 bases are TGTGCCAGCAGCTTTTCGACAGGGCCTTACAATGAGCAGTTCTTC. This codes for CASSFSTGPYNEQFF.

This chain joins TRBV6-5 and TRBJ2-5; 13 nucleotides align to TRBD2. J lost 6 bases, V lost 2 bases, and 3 bases had no gene match. The CDR3 has 15 residues. Per the germline V gene, CDR1 is MNHEY and CDR2 is SVGAGI. The CDR3: CASSYRLAGGKTQYF. As DNA, the CDR3 is TGTGCCAGCAGTTACCGACTAGCGGGAGGAAAGACCCAGTACTTC.

The gene calls are TRBV9 and TRBJ2-5; the D gene is possibly TRBD1 (6 bases). Germline CDR1 is SGDLS and CDR2 is YYNGEE. The germline V and J ends were trimmed by 4 bases and 5 bases, with 21 bases remaining between them. This CDR3 region has 16 residues. In DNA form, the CDR3 reads TGTGCCAGCAGCACCCAGCCGACAGGCCCTCAGGAGACCCAGTACTTC. The encoded protein is CASSTQPTGPQETQYF.

This clone was seen only a few times. The rearrangement uses TRBV11-2 and TRBJ2-7; perhaps TRBD2 as D (5 bases). In germline, CDR1 is SGHAT, CDR2 FQNNGV. This CDR3 is built from 14 residues. V was shortened by 3 bases and J by 6 bases, with 15 bases between the two germline ends. In nucleotides, the CDR3 is TGTGCCAGCAGCTTTTTCAGCGGAGAGGGCGAGCAGTACTTC. It specifies CASSFFSGEGEQYF.

Turning to this clone: At one of its ends the junction is not consistent with the germline gene, which may arise from a read error. This chain uses TRBV7-8 with TRBJ2-1; 8 bases line up with TRBD1. Germline CDR1 SGHVS, CDR2 FQNEAQ. CDR3 size: 14 residues. The DNA of the CDR3 is TGTGCCAGCAGCTCGGGACAGGTAGGAGGGCAAGCGATCTTC. It encodes CASSSGQVGGQAIF.

This chain uses TRBV10-3 with TRBJ2-3; 11 positions agree with TRBD2. Germline CDR1 and CDR2: ENHRY and SYGVKD. The length of the CDR3 is 14 residues. With V trimmed by 10 bases and J by 5 bases, 8 bases remained unmatched. The CDR3 protein is CATLLAGAKDTQYF. CDR3 DNA: TGTGCCACCTTACTAGCGGGGGCGAAAGATACGCAGTATTTT.

The chain uses TRBV6-5 and TRBJ2-3; TRBD2 might be the D (7 bases). From germline, CDR1 is MNHEY and CDR2 SVGAGI. Trimming left V 5 bases short and J 4 bases short, with 16 bases between. The length of the CDR3 is 15 residues. As DNA, the CDR3 is TGTGCCAGCAGTCAGGCGGGGGCGGCGGCAGATACGCAGTATTTT. It encodes CASSQAGAAADTQYF.

The chain carries TRBV6-2 or TRBV6-3 and TRBJ1-6, with unresolved D. V was clipped by 0 bases and J by 9 bases, with 12 bases between them. Germline CDR1 MNHEY, CDR2 SVGEGT. CDR3 length equals 15 residues. The CDR3 here is CASSYSPGLSSPLHF. CDR3 in DNA: TGTGCCAGCAGTTACTCGCCGGGGTTGAGTTCACCCCTCCACTTT.

This chain connects TRBV4-3 to TRBJ2-1; 8 bases line up with TRBD2. CDR3 length: 17 residues. Germline V gives CDR1 LGHNA, CDR2 YSLEER. Trimming at V came to 2 bases and at J to 5 bases, leaving 11 bases not matched to a gene. This CDR3 is CASSQIIASGGNNEQFF. CDR3 bases: TGCGCCAGCAGCCAAATTATCGCGAGCGGGGGAAACAATGAGCAGTTCTTC.

The chain links TRBV7-2 to TRBJ2-4, with 10 bases that match TRBD2. The trim removed 5 bases at V and 6 bases at J, leaving 4 bases unmatched. Looked up from germline, CDR1 is SGHTA and CDR2 is FQGNSA. This CDR3 is 14 amino acids long. The CDR3 bases are TGTGCCAGCAGCCCGGGACTAGCGCCAAACATTCAGTACTTC. Translated: CASSPGLAPNIQYF. Drawing the rest from reference TRBV7-2 and TRBJ2-4, the complete variable domain is GAGVSQSPSNKVTEKGKDVELRCDPISGHTALYWYRQSLGQGLEFLIYFQGNSAPDKSGLPSDRFSAERTGGSVSTLTIQRTQQEDSAVYLCASSPGLAPNIQYFGAGTRLSVL.

This rearrangement joins TRBV15 to TRBJ2-7; 8 bases agree with TRBD1. The V gene end was trimmed by 3 bases and the J gene end by 4 bases; junction bases not matched to a gene: 8. Germline V gene sequence: CDR1 LNHNV, CDR2 YYDKDF (reference sequence). The CDR3 is 15 amino acids. The CDR3 protein is CATSSYGQGSYEQYF. The DNA for the CDR3 is TGTGCCACCAGCAGCTATGGACAGGGTTCATACGAGCAGTACTTC. The full variable domain, in which reference TRBV15 and TRBJ2-7 provide the parts outside the CDR3, is DAMVIQNPRYQVTQFGKPVTLSCSQTLNHNVMYWYQQKSSQAPKLLFHYYDKDFNNEADTPDNFQSRRPNTSFCFLDIRSPGLGDTAMYLCATSSYGQGSYEQYFGPGTRLTVT.

The chain joins TRBV27 to TRBJ2-7, with 10 nucleotides matching TRBD1. Trimming took 3 bases from V and 4 from J; bases not matched to a gene: 6. CDR1 is MNHEY, CDR2 SMNVEV, per germline (reference sequence). The CDR3 extends over 15 amino acids. The CDR3 DNA follows: TGTGCCAGCAGTTTTGAGACAGGGGGCGGGTACGAGCAGTACTTC. Translation gives CASSFETGGGYEQYF.

The chain combines TRBV5-6 with TRBJ2-2; D unresolved. The CDR3 contains 15 residues. The V end was cut by 1 base, the J end by 3 bases, with 10 bases between. Per germline, CDR1 SGHDT and CDR2 YYEEEE. Here the CDR3 reads CASSLFTRDTGELFF. The DNA for the CDR3 is TGTGCCAGCAGCTTGTTTACTCGGGACACCGGGGAGCTGTTTTTT.